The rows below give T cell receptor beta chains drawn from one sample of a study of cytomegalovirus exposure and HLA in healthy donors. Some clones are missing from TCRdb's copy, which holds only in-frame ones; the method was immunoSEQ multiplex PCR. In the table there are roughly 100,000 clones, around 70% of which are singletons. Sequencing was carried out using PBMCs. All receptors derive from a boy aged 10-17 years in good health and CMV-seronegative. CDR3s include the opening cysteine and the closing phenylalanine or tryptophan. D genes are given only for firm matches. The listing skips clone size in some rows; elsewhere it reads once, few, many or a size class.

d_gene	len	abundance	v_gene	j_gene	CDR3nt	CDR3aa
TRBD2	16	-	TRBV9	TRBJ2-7	TGTGCCAGCAGCTTAAGCGCCGGGACTAGCTCCTACGAGCAGTACTTC	CASSLSAGTSSYEQYF
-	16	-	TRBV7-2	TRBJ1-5	TGTGCCAGCAGCTTAGTAGGGACACTAGGGAATCAGCCCCAGCATTTT	CASSLVGTLGNQPQHF
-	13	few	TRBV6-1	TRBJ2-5	TGTGCCAGCAGGAGACAGGGACTGGAGACCCAGTACTTC	CASRRQGLETQYF
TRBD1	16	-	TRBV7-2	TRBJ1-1	TGTGCCAGCAGCATAAAACAGGGGGGATTGAACACTGAAGCTTTCTTT	CASSIKQGGLNTEAFF
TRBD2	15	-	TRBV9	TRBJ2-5	TGTGCCAGCAGCGTAGGTAGCGGGAGCGGGGAGACCCAGTACTTC	CASSVGSGSGETQYF
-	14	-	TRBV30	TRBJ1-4	TGTGCCTGGAGTGTACGAAGGGGTAATGAAAAACTGTTTTTT	CAWSVRRGNEKLFF
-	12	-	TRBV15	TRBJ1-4	TGTGCCACCAGCGTCGGGGGTGAAAAACTGTTTTTT	CATSVGGEKLFF
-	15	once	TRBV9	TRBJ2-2	TGTGCCAGCAGCCCGAGGACAGCGAACACCGGGGAGCTGTTTTTT	CASSPRTANTGELFF
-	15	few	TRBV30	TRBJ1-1	TGTGCCTGGACAAAGGGAGGGGGGGATCGCACTGAAGCTTTCTTT	CAWTKGGGDRTEAFF
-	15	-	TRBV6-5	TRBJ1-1	TGTGCCAGCAGTTTGGGACTCCTCTCGAACACTGAAGCTTTCTTT	CASSLGLLSNTEAFF
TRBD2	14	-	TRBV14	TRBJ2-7	TGTGCCAGCAGCCACTTGACTAGCGACTACGAGCAGTACTTC	CASSHLTSDYEQYF
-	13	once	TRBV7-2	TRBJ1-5	TGTGCCAGCAGCTTTGGGCGTACAGGGCCCCAGCATTTT	CASSFGRTGPQHF
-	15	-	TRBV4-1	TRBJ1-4	TGCGCCAGCAGCCAAGCGGTGGGGGGGGACGAAAAACTGTTTTTT	CASSQAVGGDEKLFF
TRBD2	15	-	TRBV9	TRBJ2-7	TGTGCCAGCAGCGTAGGGGGACTAGACTCCTACGAGCAGTACTTC	CASSVGGLDSYEQYF
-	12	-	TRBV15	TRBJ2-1	TGTGCCACCAGCACCCCGGGAAATGAGCAGTTCTTC	CATSTPGNEQFF
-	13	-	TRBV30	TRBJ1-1	TGTGCCTGGAAAAGGACAGCGAACACTGAAGCTTTCTTT	CAWKRTANTEAFF
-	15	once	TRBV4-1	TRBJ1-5	TGCGCCAGCAGGCGGGCTTGGCGGGACAATCAGCCCCAGCATTTT	CASRRAWRDNQPQHF
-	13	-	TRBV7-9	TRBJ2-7	TGTGCCAGCAGCTTAGCCGGTTCCTACGAGCAGTACTTC	CASSLAGSYEQYF
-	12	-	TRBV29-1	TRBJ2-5	TGCAGCGTTCTCGGGGGTGTGGAGACCCAGTACTTC	CSVLGGVETQYF
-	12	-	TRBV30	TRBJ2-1	TGTGCCTGGAGTGGAGATTACAATGAGCAGTTCTTC	CAWSGDYNEQFF
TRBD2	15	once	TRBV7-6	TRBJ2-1	TGTGCCAGCAGCATCAACCCGGGACTAGCAGGGGAGCAGTTCTTC	CASSINPGLAGEQFF
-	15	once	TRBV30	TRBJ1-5	TGTGCCTGGAGTTCGGGTGCCCCAGGGGTTCAGCCCCAGCATTTT	CAWSSGAPGVQPQHF
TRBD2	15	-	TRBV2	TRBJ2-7	TGTGCCAGCAGTGGCGGGGGGACAAACTCCTACGAGCAGTACTTC	CASSGGGTNSYEQYF
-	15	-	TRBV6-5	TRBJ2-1	TGTGCCAGCACTAGAGACAGGTTCAGGTCCAATGAGCAGTTCTTC	CASTRDRFRSNEQFF
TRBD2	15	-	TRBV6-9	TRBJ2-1	TGTGCCAGCAGTTATTCTAGCGGGAGAGGGAATGAGCAGTTCTTC	CASSYSSGRGNEQFF
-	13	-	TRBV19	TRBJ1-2	TGTGCCAGTAGTATACAGGGTGACTATGGCTACACCTTC	CASSIQGDYGYTF
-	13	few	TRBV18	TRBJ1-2	TGTGCCAGCTCACAGGGGCGCGAGAATGGCTACACCTTC	CASSQGRENGYTF
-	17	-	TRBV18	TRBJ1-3	TGTGCCAGCTCACCCCAAACCGGGGGAGACTCTGGAAACACCATATATTTT	CASSPQTGGDSGNTIYF
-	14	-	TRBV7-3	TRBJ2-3	TGTGCCAGCAGCTTAAATTATGCAGGAGATACGCAGTATTTT	CASSLNYAGDTQYF
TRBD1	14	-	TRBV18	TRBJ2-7	TGTGCCAGCTCACCTGGGACAGCGAGCTACGAGCAGTACTTC	CASSPGTASYEQYF
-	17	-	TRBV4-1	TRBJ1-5	TGCGCCAGCAGCCAAGAGGGTCCGGGGTCTAAAGGACAGCCCCAGCATTTT	CASSQEGPGSKGQPQHF
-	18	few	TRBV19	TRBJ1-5	TGTGCCAGTAGTATGAGGGGAGGAGGGGCCAGTCGTGATCAGCCCCAGCATTTT	CASSMRGGGASRDQPQHF
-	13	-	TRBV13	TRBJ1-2	TGTGCCAGCACCCTCGGGGCTAACTATGGCTACACCTTC	CASTLGANYGYTF
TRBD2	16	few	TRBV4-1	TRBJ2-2	TGCGCCAGCAGTCTTAGCGGGGGGGCCGTCGCCGGGGAGCTGTTTTTT	CASSLSGGAVAGELFF
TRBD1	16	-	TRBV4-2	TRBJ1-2	TGTGCCAGCAGCCCTTCTAGCTTAGGGGGCGGCTATGGCTACACCTTC	CASSPSSLGGGYGYTF
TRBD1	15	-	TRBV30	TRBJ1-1	TGTGCCTGGAAGGATTGGAGACAGGGGAACACTGAAGCTTTCTTT	CAWKDWRQGNTEAFF
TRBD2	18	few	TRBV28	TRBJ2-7	TGTGCCAGCAGTTTGGCCGGGACTAGCGGGGGGCGCTCCTACGAGCAGTACTTC	CASSLAGTSGGRSYEQYF
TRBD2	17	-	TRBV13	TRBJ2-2	TGTGCCAGCAGCTCCCTAGCGGGGGGACAGAACACCGGGGAGCTGTTTTTT	CASSSLAGGQNTGELFF
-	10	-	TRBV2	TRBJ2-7	TGTGCCAGCAGAGCGATCGAGCAGTACTTC	CASRAIEQYF
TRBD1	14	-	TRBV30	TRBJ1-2	TGTGCCTGGAGCGACAGACAGGGTTTGCGCGGCTACACCTTC	CAWSDRQGLRGYTF
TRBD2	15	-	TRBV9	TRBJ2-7	TGTGCCAGCAGCGCTAGCGGGGGGGCCTTTTACGAGCAGTACTTC	CASSASGGAFYEQYF
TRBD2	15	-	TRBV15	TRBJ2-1	TGTGCCACCAGCAGACTAGCGGGAGGTTTGGATGAGCAGTTCTTC	CATSRLAGGLDEQFF
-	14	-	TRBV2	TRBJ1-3	TGTGCCAGCATAGAGGAGACTTCTGGAAACACCATATATTTT	CASIEETSGNTIYF
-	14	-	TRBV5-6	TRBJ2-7	TGTGCCAGCAGCGCCACCGGGACTGCCTACGAGCAGTACTTC	CASSATGTAYEQYF
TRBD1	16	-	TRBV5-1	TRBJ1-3	TGCGCCAGCAGCTTGTTGGAGGGGGCGAGTGGAAACACCATATATTTT	CASSLLEGASGNTIYF
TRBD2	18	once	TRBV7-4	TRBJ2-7	TGTGCCAGCAGCCCTAGGAGCGGGGAACCCCCAAGCTCCTACGAGCAGTACTTC	CASSPRSGEPPSSYEQYF
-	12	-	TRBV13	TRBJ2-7	TGTGCCAGCAGCCAAACAGGGAGCGAGCAGTACTTC	CASSQTGSEQYF
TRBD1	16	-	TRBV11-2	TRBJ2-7	TGTGCCAGCAGCCCAGGGCCCGGGACAGGGGTCGGGGAGCAGTACTTC	CASSPGPGTGVGEQYF
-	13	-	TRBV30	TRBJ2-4	TGTGCCTGGGCCCGGGACTCACCGCGCATTCAGTACTTC	CAWARDSPRIQYF
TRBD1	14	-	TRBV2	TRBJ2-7	TGTGCCAGCAGTCGGGACAGGGGGGACTACGAGCAGTACTTC	CASSRDRGDYEQYF
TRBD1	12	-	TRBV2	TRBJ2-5	TGTGCCAGCCAGGACAGGGGGGAGACCCAGTACTTC	CASQDRGETQYF
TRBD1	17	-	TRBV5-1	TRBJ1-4	TGCGCCAGCAGCTTGATGTTTGGGGGACAGGGGAATGAAAAACTGTTTTTT	CASSLMFGGQGNEKLFF
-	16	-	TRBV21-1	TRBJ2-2	TGTGCCAGCAGCAACGGTCGGGGGAAGAACACCGGGGAGCTGTTTTTT	CASSNGRGKNTGELFF